Listed here are 20 T cell receptor beta chains from one sample, sequenced in a study of T cell repertoires in cytomegalovirus infection. TCRdb re-called the reads through MiXCR, storing one row per CDR3 protein. This repertoire shows some 300,000 distinct CDR3 sequences, around 9.1% found once; its top ten account for 2% to 3%. Sequenced input: PBMCs. The receptors shown here come from a human donor in good health (CMV status not recorded). Some clones in this sample may be carry-over from other donors' samples.

This clonotype was detected a few times. The chain combines TRBV27 with TRBJ2-1; D may be TRBD2 (6 bases). The V end was cut by 1 base, the J end by 6 bases, with 16 bases between. CDR3 length: 16 amino acids. Germline CDR1 MNHEY, CDR2 SMNVEV (reference sequence). CDR3 loop: CASSLLGLLSGNEQFF. The CDR3 DNA is TGTGCCAGCAGTTTATTGGGACTTCTAAGTGGCAATGAGCAGTTCTTC.

The sample holds a few counts of this clonotype. The V and J genes are TRBV20-1 and TRBJ2-5; 8 bases map to TRBD2. The CDR3 has 13 amino acids. The V gene end was trimmed by 2 bases and the J gene end by 5 bases; junction bases not matched to a gene: 4. Germline CDR1 is DFQATT and CDR2 is SNEGSKA (reference sequence). The CDR3 bases are TGCAGTGCTAGACTAGCGGGTATCGAGACCCAGTACTTC. This sequence encodes CSARLAGIETQYF.

In this sample, this clonotype turned up many times. The chain is built from TRBV20-1 and TRBJ1-2, with a weak D call TRBD1 (5 bases). There are 15 residues in the CDR3. Looked up from germline, CDR1 is DFQATT and CDR2 is SNEGSKA (reference sequence). Trimming shortened V by 6 bases and J by 8 bases, and 25 bases separated the two germline ends. CDR3 region: CSAEPVVGRVEGYTF. CDR3 DNA: TGCAGTGCCGAGCCGGTCGTGGGACGGGTGGAGGGCTACACCTTC.

This clonotype was seen at least ten times. CDR3 amino acids: CSARESGTNEKLFF. CDR3 nucleotide sequence: TGCAGTGCTAGGGAATCGGGAACTAATGAAAAACTGTTTTTT. The chain recombines TRBV20-1 with TRBJ1-4; D ambiguous. Trimming pared 3 bases from V and 1 base from J, leaving 9 bases between. Germline CDR1 is DFQATT and CDR2 is SNEGSKA (reference sequence). The CDR3 consists of 14 residues.

In this sample, this clonotype turned up many times. The chain couples TRBV28 to TRBJ2-1; 7 bases agree with TRBD2. The CDR3 contains 15 residues. The germline gives CDR1 MDHEN, CDR2 SYDVKM. V gave up 5 bases and J gave up 4 bases; unmatched junction bases: 8. CDR3 protein: CASSPRLAQYNEQFF. The CDR3 region has the DNA TGTGCCAGCAGTCCCCGACTAGCACAATACAATGAGCAGTTCTTC.

V is TRBV6-1 and J is TRBJ2-6, with TRBD1 identical over 9 bases. The CDR3 contains 18 residues. The V segment lost 1 base and the J segment 1 base; nucleotides outside the gene matches: 5. Looked up from germline, CDR1 is MNHNS and CDR2 is SASEGT. In nucleotides, the CDR3 is TGTGCCAGCAGTGAAGGACAGGGGGAGCGATCTGGGGCCAACGTCCTGACTTTC. It codes for CASSEGQGERSGANVLTF.

This clonotype showed up many times. This chain links TRBV28 with TRBJ1-5, with a possible D match to TRBD1 (5 bases). The CDR3 is 15 amino acids. Trimming shortened V by 6 bases and J by 3 bases, and 15 bases separated the two germline ends. Germline V CDR1 and CDR2: MDHEN, SYDVKM. The CDR3 loop reads CASSRSGPPNQPQHF. CDR3 in DNA: TGTGCCAGCAGCCGTTCAGGGCCCCCCAATCAGCCCCAGCATTTT.

This clonotype came up a few times. This rearrangement joins TRBV5-1 to TRBJ2-5; D is uncertain. From germline, CDR1 is SGHRS and CDR2 YFSETQ. Deletions cut 0 bases from V and 2 bases from J, with 8 bases between. The CDR3 runs 14 residues. CDR3 nucleotides: TGCGCCAGCAGCTTGGATCGGCCGCAAGAGACCCAGTACTTC. Its protein product is CASSLDRPQETQYF.

This clonotype was detected ten times or more. The chain combines TRBV5-6 with TRBJ2-7, with a possible D match to TRBD1 (5 bases). CDR3 length: 16 residues. V lost 0 bases, J lost 0 bases, and 13 bases lay in between. Germline CDR1 reads SGHDT; CDR2 reads YYEEEE. CDR3 loop: CASSLVGHLVSYEQYV. DNA of the CDR3: TGTGCCAGCAGCTTGGTGGGGCACCTCGTCTCCTACGAGCAGTACGTC.

This sequence joins TRBV20-1 and TRBJ1-2; 8 positions agree with TRBD1. V lost 5 bases and J lost 13; bases outside the gene matches: 9. The CDR3 extends over 11 amino acids. Per the germline V gene, CDR1 is DFQATT and CDR2 is SNEGSKA (reference sequence). The CDR3 DNA is TGCAGTGCTGCCCCCGGACAGGGTTCCACCTTC. It specifies CSAAPGQGSTF.

This clonotype has ten or more counts. The gene calls are TRBV10-3 and TRBJ2-1, with 8 bases fitting TRBD2. Germline V gene data show CDR1 as ENHRY and CDR2 as SYGVKD. J gave up 6 bases and V 4 bases, and 5 bases lay outside the gene matches. CDR3 length: 14 residues. The CDR3 bases are TGTGCCATCAGTGTCGGGGGGGGCATCAATGAGCAGTTCTTC. Its protein product is CAISVGGGINEQFF.

The chain uses TRBV2 and TRBJ1-5; D perhaps matches TRBD1 (5 bases). This CDR3 region has 15 residues. V was trimmed by 4 bases and J by 6 bases, leaving 16 bases between them. Per germline, CDR1 SNHLY and CDR2 FYNNEI. The CDR3, as DNA: TGTGCCAGCAGTGTGGGCAGGGCGAATACTCAGCCCCAGCATTTT. It codes for CASSVGRANTQPQHF.

This clonotype was counted many times. This sequence joins TRBV6-6 and TRBJ2-1; D gene unclear. The length of the CDR3 is 14 residues. Germline-derived CDR1 and CDR2 are MNHNY and SVGAGI (reference sequence). V lost 0 bases, J lost 7 bases, and 10 bases lay in between. The CDR3 loop reads CASSYSIQINEQFF. The CDR3, as DNA: TGTGCCAGCAGTTACTCGATCCAGATTAATGAGCAGTTCTTC.

This clonotype has ten or more counts. The chain couples TRBV5-4 to TRBJ1-1; tentative D call: TRBD1 (5 bases). The CDR3 consists of 15 residues. Trimming took 2 bases from V and 3 from J, leaving 14 bases between them. The V gene's germline CDR1 is SGHNT and CDR2 YYREEE (reference sequence). The CDR3, as DNA: TGTGCCAGCAGCTTCGGGGGGACCCGGGACACTGAAGCTTTCTTT. Translated: CASSFGGTRDTEAFF.

This clonotype appeared a few times. The chain links TRBV20-1 to TRBJ1-5; D call uncertain. Trimming took off 2 bases at V and 1 base at J, with 9 bases between the two ends. There are 14 residues in the CDR3. Germline V gene lookup returns CDR1 DFQATT and CDR2 SNEGSKA (reference sequence). The CDR3 loop reads CSARPRSSNQPQHF. CDR3 DNA: TGCAGTGCTAGACCCCGGTCGAGCAATCAGCCCCAGCATTTT.

This clonotype was recorded at least ten times. The J gene is TRBJ1-4, the V gene TRBV18; weak D call: TRBD1 (6 bases). Trimming stripped 3 bases from V and 7 bases from J, with 15 bases between. The germline CDR1 and CDR2 sequences are KGHSH and LQKENI. There are 15 residues in the CDR3. The CDR3: CASSPLGRGGEKLFF. The DNA of the CDR3 is TGTGCCAGCTCACCCCTCGGCAGGGGTGGTGAAAAACTGTTTTTT.

In its sample, this clonotype was seen many times. The V and J genes are TRBV13 and TRBJ2-7, with unresolved D. The CDR3 extends over 13 amino acids. Per germline, CDR1 PRHDT and CDR2 FYEKMQ (reference sequence). V gave up 1 base and J gave up 3 bases, with 7 bases separating them. In DNA form, the CDR3 reads TGTGCCAGCAGCTTAGTGTCCCACTACGAGCAGTACTTC. It is translated as CASSLVSHYEQYF. Complete variable domain (other parts from reference TRBV13 and TRBJ2-7): AAGVIQSPRHLIKEKRETATLKCYPIPRHDTVYWYQQGPGQDPQFLISFYEKMQSDKGSIPDRFSAQQFSDYHSELNMSSLELGDSALYFCASSLVSHYEQYFGPGTRLTVT.

This rearrangement joins TRBV28 to TRBJ2-2, with D possibly being TRBD1 (5 bases). CDR3 length: 14 amino acids. Per germline, CDR1 MDHEN and CDR2 SYDVKM. V lost 5 bases and J 1 base, leaving 8 bases between the germline ends. The CDR3 nucleotides read TGTGCCAGCAGTATCGGACAGAACACCGGGGAGCTGTTTTTT. Its translation is CASSIGQNTGELFF.

This clonotype was recorded many times. The rearrangement joins TRBV7-2 to TRBJ1-1; tentatively, D is TRBD1 (5 bases). The germline V gene encodes CDR1 SGHTA and CDR2 FQGNSA. This CDR3 has 15 residues. The V gene lost 1 base and the J gene lost 6 bases, with 15 bases spanning the gap. Here the CDR3 reads CASSLERGLASEAFF. The CDR3 DNA follows: TGTGCCAGCAGCTTAGAGAGGGGATTAGCATCTGAAGCTTTCTTT. Full variable domain (rest looked up from reference TRBV7-2 and TRBJ1-1): GAGVSQSPSNKVTEKGKDVELRCDPISGHTALYWYRQSLGQGLEFLIYFQGNSAPDKSGLPSDRFSAERTGGSVSTLTIQRTQQEDSAVYLCASSLERGLASEAFFGQGTRLTVV.

This clonotype was seen many times. The rearrangement joins TRBV29-1 to TRBJ2-7; TRBD1 is a possible D gene (6 bases). V was trimmed by 2 bases and J by 2 bases, leaving 13 bases between them. Germline assignment: CDR1 SQVTM and CDR2 ANQGSEA. The CDR3 contains 14 residues. CDR3 in amino acids: CSVEFPGQAYEQYF. CDR3 bases: TGCAGCGTTGAATTTCCGGGACAAGCCTACGAGCAGTACTTC.